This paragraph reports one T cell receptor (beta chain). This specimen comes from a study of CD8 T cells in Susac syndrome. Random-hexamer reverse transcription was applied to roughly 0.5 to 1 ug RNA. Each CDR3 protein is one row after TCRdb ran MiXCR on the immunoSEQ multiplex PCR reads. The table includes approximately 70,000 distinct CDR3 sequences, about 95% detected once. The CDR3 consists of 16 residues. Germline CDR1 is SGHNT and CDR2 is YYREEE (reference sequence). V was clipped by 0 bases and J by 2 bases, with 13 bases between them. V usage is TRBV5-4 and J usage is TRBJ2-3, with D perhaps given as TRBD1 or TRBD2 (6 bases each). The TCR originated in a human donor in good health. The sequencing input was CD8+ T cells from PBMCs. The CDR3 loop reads CASSLDAGEVTDTQYF. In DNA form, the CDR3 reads TGTGCCAGCAGCTTGGATGCAGGGGAGGTCACAGATACGCAGTATTTT.